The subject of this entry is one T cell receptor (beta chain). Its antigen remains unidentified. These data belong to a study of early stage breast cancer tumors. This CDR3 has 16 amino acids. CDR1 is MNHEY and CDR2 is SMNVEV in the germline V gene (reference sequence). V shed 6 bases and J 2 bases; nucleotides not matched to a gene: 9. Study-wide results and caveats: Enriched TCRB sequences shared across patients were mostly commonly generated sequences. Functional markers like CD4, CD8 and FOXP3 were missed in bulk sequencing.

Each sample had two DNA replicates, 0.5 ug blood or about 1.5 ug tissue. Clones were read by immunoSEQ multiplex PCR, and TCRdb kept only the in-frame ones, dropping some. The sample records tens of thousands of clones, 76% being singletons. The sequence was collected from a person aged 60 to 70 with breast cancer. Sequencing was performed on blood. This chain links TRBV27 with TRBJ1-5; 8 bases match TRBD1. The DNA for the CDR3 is TGTGCCAGCAGACCGACAGGGGCGCGGGGCAATCAGCCCCAGCATTTT. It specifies CASRPTGARGNQPQHF.